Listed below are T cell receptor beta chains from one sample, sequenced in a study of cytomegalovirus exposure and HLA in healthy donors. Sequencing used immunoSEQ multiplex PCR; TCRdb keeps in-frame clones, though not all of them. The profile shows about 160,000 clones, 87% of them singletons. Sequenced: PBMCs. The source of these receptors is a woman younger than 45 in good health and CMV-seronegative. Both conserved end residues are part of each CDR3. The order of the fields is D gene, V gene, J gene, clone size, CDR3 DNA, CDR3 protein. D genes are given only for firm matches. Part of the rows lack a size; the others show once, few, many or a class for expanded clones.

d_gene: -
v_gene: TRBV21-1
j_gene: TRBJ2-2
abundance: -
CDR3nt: TGTGCCAGCAGCAAAGCGGAGGCCGGGGAGCTGTTTTTT
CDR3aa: CASSKAEAGELFF

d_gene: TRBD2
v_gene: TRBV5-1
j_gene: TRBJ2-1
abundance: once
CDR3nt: TGCGCCAGCAGCTACTCTGGACTAGCGGGAGGTATAAATGAGCAGTTCTTC
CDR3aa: CASSYSGLAGGINEQFF

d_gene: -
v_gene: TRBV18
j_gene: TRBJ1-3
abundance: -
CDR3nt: TGTGCCAGCTCTCCCCTGGGAGGCACAGGAAACACCATATATTTT
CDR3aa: CASSPLGGTGNTIYF

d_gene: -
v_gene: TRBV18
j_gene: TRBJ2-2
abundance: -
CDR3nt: TGTGCCAGCTCACCACCCCTGAACACCGGGGAGCTGTTTTTT
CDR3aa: CASSPPLNTGELFF

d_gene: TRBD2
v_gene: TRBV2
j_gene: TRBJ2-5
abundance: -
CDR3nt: TGTGCCAGCAGGGGGACTAGCTGGGCAGAGACCCAGTACTTC
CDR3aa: CASRGTSWAETQYF

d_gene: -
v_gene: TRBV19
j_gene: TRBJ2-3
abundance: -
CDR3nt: TGTGCCAGTAGTCCCCCGGGGGGCCTCACAGATACGCAGTATTTT
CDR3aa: CASSPPGGLTDTQYF

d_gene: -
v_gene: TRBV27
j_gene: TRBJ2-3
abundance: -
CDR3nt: TGTGCCACCGTAAAAGTAGCGTTTACCACAGATACGCAGTATTTT
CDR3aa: CATVKVAFTTDTQYF

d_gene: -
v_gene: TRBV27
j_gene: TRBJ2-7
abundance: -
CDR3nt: TGTGCCAGCAGTTCGTCACTGACCTACGAGCAGTACTTC
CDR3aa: CASSSSLTYEQYF

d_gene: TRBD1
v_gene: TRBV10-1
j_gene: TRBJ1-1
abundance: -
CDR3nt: TGCGCCAGCAGTGTTAACAGGGGGACTGGCACTGAAGCTTTCTTT
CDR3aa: CASSVNRGTGTEAFF

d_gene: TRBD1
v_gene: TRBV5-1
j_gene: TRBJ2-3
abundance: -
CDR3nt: TGCGCCAGCAGATCGACAGGGATTAGCACAGATACGCAGTATTTT
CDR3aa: CASRSTGISTDTQYF

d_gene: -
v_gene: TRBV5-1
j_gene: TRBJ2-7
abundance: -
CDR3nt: TGCGCCAGCTCCCCTGTTGGGGGGAATCCCTACGAGCAGTACTTC
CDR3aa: CASSPVGGNPYEQYF

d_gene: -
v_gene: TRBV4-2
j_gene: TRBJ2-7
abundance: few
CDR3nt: TGTGCCAGCAGCCAAGAAACACAGCCGCAGACCTACGAGCAGTACTTC
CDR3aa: CASSQETQPQTYEQYF

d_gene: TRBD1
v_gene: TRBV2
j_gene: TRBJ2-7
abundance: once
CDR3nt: TGTGCCAGCAGAAGGACAGGGGGGTACGAGCAGTACTTC
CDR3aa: CASRRTGGYEQYF

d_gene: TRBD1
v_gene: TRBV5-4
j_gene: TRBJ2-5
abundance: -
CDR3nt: TGTGCCAGCAGCTCCTGGGACAGCAAAGAGACCCAGTACTTC
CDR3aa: CASSSWDSKETQYF

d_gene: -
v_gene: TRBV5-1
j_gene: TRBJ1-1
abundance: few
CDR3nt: TGCGCCAGCAGCTTGGCTCCGGGACAATACACTGAAGCTTTCTTT
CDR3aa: CASSLAPGQYTEAFF

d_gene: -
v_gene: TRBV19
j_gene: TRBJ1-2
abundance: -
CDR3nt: TGTGCCAGCAGAAGGCTAGGTTCTTATGGCTACGCCTTC
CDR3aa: CASRRLGSYGYAF

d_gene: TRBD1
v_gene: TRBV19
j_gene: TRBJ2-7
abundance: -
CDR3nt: TGTGCCACCAAAGGGACAGCCTACGAGCAGTACTTC
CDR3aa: CATKGTAYEQYF

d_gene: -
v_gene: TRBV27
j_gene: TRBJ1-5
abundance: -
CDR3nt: TGTGCCAGCAGTTACACAGGGAATCAGCCCCAGCATTTT
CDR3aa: CASSYTGNQPQHF

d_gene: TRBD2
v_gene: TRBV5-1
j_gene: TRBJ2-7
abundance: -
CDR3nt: TGCGCCAGCAGCGCGAGGACTAGCGGGAGCGGAGAGCAGTACTTC
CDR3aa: CASSARTSGSGEQYF

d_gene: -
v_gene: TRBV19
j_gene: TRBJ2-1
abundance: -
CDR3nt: TGTGCCAGTAGTCCCCCCACCCCACGGACAAATGAGCAGTTCTTC
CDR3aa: CASSPPTPRTNEQFF

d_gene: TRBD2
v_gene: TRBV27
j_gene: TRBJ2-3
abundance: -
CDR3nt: TGTGCCATTCGGGGATCCCTCGGGAGGAACGCAGATACGCAGTATTTT
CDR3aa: CAIRGSLGRNADTQYF

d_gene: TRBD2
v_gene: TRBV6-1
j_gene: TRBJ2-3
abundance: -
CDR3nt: TGTGCCAGCAGTGAAGCGGCGGGAGGGCCACAGGGTACGCAGTATTTT
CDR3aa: CASSEAAGGPQGTQYF

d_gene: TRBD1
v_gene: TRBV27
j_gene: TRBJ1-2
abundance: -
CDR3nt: TGTGCCAGCAGTAAAGCCAGGGGGCTTGGCTATGGCTACACCTTC
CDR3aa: CASSKARGLGYGYTF

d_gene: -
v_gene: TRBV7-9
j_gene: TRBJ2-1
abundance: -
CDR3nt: TGTGCCAGCAGCTTACCCTTCCCCCCCCCGCAGTTCTTC
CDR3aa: CASSLPFPPPQFF

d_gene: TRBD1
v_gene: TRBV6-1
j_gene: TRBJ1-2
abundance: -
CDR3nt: TGTGCCAGCAGTTGGACAGGGGGGTATGGCTACACCTTC
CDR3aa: CASSWTGGYGYTF

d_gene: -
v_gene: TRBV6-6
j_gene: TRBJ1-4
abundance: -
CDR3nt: TGTGCCAGCAGTTACTCGGACCGAGGGAATGAAAAACTGTTTTTT
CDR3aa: CASSYSDRGNEKLFF

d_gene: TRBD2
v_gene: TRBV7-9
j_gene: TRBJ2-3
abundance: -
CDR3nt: TGTGCCAACGTAGCGGGAGGCACAGATACGCAGTATTTT
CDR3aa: CANVAGGTDTQYF

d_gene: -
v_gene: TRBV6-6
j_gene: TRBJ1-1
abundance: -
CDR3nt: TGTGCCAGCAGTTCCGACACCCCGAACACTGAAGCTTTCTTT
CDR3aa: CASSSDTPNTEAFF

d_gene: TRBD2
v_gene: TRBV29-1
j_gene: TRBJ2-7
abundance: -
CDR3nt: TGCAGCGTTGGACGACTAGCGGGCCAGGGCCGGGTTTCCTACGAGCAGTACTTC
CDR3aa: CSVGRLAGQGRVSYEQYF

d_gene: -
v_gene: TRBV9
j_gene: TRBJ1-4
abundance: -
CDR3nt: TGTGCCAGCAGCGCCGGGACATCTCCCGAAAAACTGTTTTTT
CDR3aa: CASSAGTSPEKLFF

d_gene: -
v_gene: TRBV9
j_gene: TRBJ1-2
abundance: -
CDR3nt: TGTGCCAGCAGCGTAGAGGGACATCCAAACTATGGCTACACCTTC
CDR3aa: CASSVEGHPNYGYTF

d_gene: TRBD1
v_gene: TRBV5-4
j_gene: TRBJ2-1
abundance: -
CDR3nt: TGTGCCAGCAGCGGTAGACAGGGAACGTCCGCGGAGCAGTTCTTC
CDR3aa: CASSGRQGTSAEQFF

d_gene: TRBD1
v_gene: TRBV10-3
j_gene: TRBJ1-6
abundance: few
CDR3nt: TGTGCCATTCACCGGGACAGTAATTCACCCCTCCACTTT
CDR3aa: CAIHRDSNSPLHF

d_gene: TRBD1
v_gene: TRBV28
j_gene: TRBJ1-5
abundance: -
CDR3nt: TGTGCCAGCAGTTTACTAGCAGGGACAGCCATTAGCAATCAGCCCCAGCATTTT
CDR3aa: CASSLLAGTAISNQPQHF

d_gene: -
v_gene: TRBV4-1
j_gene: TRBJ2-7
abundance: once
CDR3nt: TGCGCCAGCAGCCAAACTACTTCACCAGGGAACGAGCAGTACTTC
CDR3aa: CASSQTTSPGNEQYF

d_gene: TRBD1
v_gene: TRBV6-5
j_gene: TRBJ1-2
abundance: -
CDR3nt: TGTGCCAGCAGTTACTCGTACGGGACAGCAGATGGCTACACCTTC
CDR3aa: CASSYSYGTADGYTF

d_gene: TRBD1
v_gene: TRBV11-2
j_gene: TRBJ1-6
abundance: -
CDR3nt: TGTGCCAGCAGCTTAGGGCAACAACAGGGGGCATATTCACCCCTCCACTTT
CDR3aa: CASSLGQQQGAYSPLHF

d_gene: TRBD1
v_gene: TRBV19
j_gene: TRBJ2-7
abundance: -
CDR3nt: TGTGCCAGTAGTACCACCGGGACAGGGCACTACGAGCAGTACTTC
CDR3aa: CASSTTGTGHYEQYF

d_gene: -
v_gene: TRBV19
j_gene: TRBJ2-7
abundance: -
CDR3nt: TGTGCCAGTAGTACGCTCGGGGGTTTCAACGAGCAGTACTTC
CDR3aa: CASSTLGGFNEQYF

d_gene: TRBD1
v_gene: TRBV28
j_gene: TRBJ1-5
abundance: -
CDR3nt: TGTGCCAGCACGAGACAGGGGAACAATCAGCCCCAGCATTTT
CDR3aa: CASTRQGNNQPQHF

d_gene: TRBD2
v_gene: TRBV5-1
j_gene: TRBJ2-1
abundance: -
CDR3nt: TGCGCCAGCAGCTTGGAAATAGCGGGAGTTCGTCACGTTGAGCAGTTCTTC
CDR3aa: CASSLEIAGVRHVEQFF